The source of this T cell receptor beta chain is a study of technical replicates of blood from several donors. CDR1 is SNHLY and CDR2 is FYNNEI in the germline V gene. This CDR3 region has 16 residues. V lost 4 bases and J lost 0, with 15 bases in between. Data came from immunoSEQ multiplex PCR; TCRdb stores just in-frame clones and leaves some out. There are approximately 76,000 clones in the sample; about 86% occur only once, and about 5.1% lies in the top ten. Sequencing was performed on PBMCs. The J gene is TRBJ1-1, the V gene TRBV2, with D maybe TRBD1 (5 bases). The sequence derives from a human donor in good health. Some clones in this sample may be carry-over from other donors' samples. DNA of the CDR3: TGTGCCAGCAGTGTCGGCAGGGAATCCATGAACACTGAAGCTTTCTTT. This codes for CASSVGRESMNTEAFF.